The clone carrying this T cell receptor (beta chain) was counted once. The antigen remains undetermined. The data stem from a study of shared clonotypes between healthy human individuals. Regarding the study as a whole: Of the naive CD4 clonotypes, roughly 5.2% were shared across several donors. Only blood underwent sampling, and tissue repertoires likely differ.

Germline V gives CDR1 KGHSH, CDR2 LQKENI. V lost 3 bases and J lost 1, with 13 bases in between. The CDR3 contains 15 residues. Sequenced by immunoSEQ multiplex PCR; TCRdb stores in-frame clones only, minus some. The sample consists of approximately 330,000 clones, around four fifths of them appearing once. The genes are TRBV18 and TRBJ2-7; D is perhaps TRBD2 (5 bases). This receptor was taken from a man aged 25 to 40 in good health. Material for sequencing was memory CD4+ T cells sorted from blood. Subset specified: CD45RA-negative fraction. The CDR3 nucleotides read TGTGCCAGCTCACCTAGCGCCCGATGGTCCTACGAGCAGTACTTC. It is translated as CASSPSARWSYEQYF.